A selection of T cell receptor beta chains follows, all from one sample in a study of Graves' ophthalmopathy and Graves' hyperthyroidism. TCRdb recomputed calls from the multiplex PCR reads with MiXCR, one row per CDR3 protein. The sample includes around 1,200,000 distinct CDR3 sequences, about 38% seen only once; the top ten take around 10%. Sequenced material: peripheral blood or thyroid tissue (not recorded which). Source of these receptors: an adult man with Graves' hyperthyroidism. CDR3s include the opening cysteine and the closing phenylalanine or tryptophan. A D gene is named only where the DNA matches it firmly.

TRBJ1-1	TRBD1	TRBV4-1	CASSPQPPRDRGVGTEAFF
TRBJ1-2	.	TRBV7-8	CASSLSLALPSANYGYTF
TRBJ1-5	TRBD1	TRBV24-1	CASQGVNQPQHF
TRBJ2-7	TRBD2	TRBV20-1	CSARDRGSGRGEQYF
TRBJ2-7	TRBD1	TRBV20-1	CSARTGTVEEQYF
TRBJ2-6	.	TRBV5-6	CASSFRATGANVLTF
TRBJ2-5	TRBD1	TRBV12-3/TRBV12-4	CASSPDRAGQETQYF
TRBJ2-5	.	TRBV5-1	CASSTTGTDQETQYF
TRBJ2-7	.	TRBV10-3	CAISEVSSYEQYF
TRBJ2-5	.	TRBV14	CASSHVAGETQYF
TRBJ1-2	TRBD1	TRBV19	CASSLRAGGDYTF
TRBJ1-1	.	TRBV12-3/TRBV12-4	CASSPGLLNTEAFF
TRBJ1-5	.	TRBV5-1	CASSLEGPDRGQPQHF
TRBJ1-2	.	TRBV29-1	CSLGHGYTF
TRBJ2-7	TRBD1	TRBV9	CASSARQGNEQYF
TRBJ2-5	TRBD1	TRBV12-3/TRBV12-4	CASSYRGRTETQYF
TRBJ1-6	.	TRBV19	CASRISLQSPLHF
TRBJ2-7	.	TRBV5-5	CASSLRTTVSYEQYF
TRBJ2-7	TRBD2	TRBV5-4	CASSPLAGDHTYEQYF
TRBJ2-4	.	TRBV7-2	CASSLGRTRLQYF
TRBJ2-5	.	TRBV28	CASSLSAGYQETQYF
TRBJ2-7	.	TRBV29-1	CSVEHLVYAPETHYEQYF
TRBJ2-3	.	TRBV29-1	CSVDPETASSTDTQYF
TRBJ1-1	.	TRBV4-1	CASSQSLRADTEAFF
TRBJ1-2	.	TRBV29-1	CSLGGGSDYGYTF
TRBJ1-5	TRBD1	TRBV4-1	CASSRYVGTARDNQPQHF
TRBJ1-5	TRBD1	TRBV19	CASSPGGTGSQPQHF
TRBJ1-1	.	TRBV20-1	CSRRRAVGTEAFF
TRBJ1-5	.	TRBV28	CASSFFGQNNQPQHF
TRBJ1-1	.	TRBV5-1	CASSLSGAREAFF
TRBJ2-7	.	TRBV20-1	CSALGSRPYEQYF
TRBJ2-2	TRBD2	TRBV7-2	CASNLAGMILRELFF
TRBJ1-6	.	TRBV7-9	CASSLGGGRNSPLHF
TRBJ2-2	TRBD2	TRBV7-9	CASNTPGGQDTGELFF
TRBJ2-7	.	TRBV7-2	CASSLASGMFTREQYF
TRBJ2-7	.	TRBV20-1	CSARARSSYEQYF
TRBJ1-6	TRBD1	TRBV19	CASSMRVDRANSPLHF
TRBJ1-1	TRBD1	TRBV10-3	CASSRETGGDDPNTEAFF
TRBJ2-5	.	TRBV12-3/TRBV12-4	CASSPGIKETQYF
TRBJ1-2	TRBD1	TRBV4-3	CASSHRTGYGYTF
TRBJ2-2	.	TRBV10-2	CASSEWGTRGTGELFF
TRBJ2-2	.	TRBV9	CASSVFGVDTGELFF
TRBJ1-2	.	TRBV20-1	CSASRRRQNYGYTF
TRBJ1-2	.	TRBV7-9	CASSPGNRGYTF
TRBJ1-5	.	TRBV7-9	CASSLGVGNDQPQHF
TRBJ2-7	.	TRBV5-4	CASSLAAGNTYEQYF
TRBJ2-7	.	TRBV5-1	CASNSGNRELSEQYF
TRBJ1-5	.	TRBV20-1	CSARDPKGIYQPQHF
TRBJ2-5	TRBD2	TRBV5-1	CASSFGLAGGGGETQYF
TRBJ1-1	.	TRBV27	CASSFGAGVAEAFF
TRBJ1-2	.	TRBV19	CASSTPGKQAYGYTF
TRBJ2-7	TRBD2	TRBV20-1	CGLGTSGHSDYEQYF
TRBJ1-5	.	TRBV11-2	CASSFEIGGDQPQHF
TRBJ1-2	TRBD1	TRBV6-5	CASSYSATGATDGYTF